This TCR beta chain was sequenced in a study of shared clonotypes between healthy human individuals. Study results and limitations: Naive subsets tended to show greater estimated richness than memory subsets.

In the study's own analysis: Filtering differed, since immunoSEQ gave only junction sequences and no quality scores. Data came from immunoSEQ multiplex PCR; TCRdb stores just in-frame clones and leaves some out. D and trimming were read from the DNA, whereas the V and J calls and clone size are those reported in that table. The top ten clones hold roughly 1.7% of a sample with some 2.1 million clones, 93% of them seen once. Details on this clone: Antigen specificity is unknown.

The CDR3 has 15 residues. Losses at the gene ends were 1 base for V and 2 bases for J; bases not matched to a gene: 3. Germline values: CDR1 MGHRA, CDR2 YSYEKL. Naive CD8 populations comprised CD45RO-negative cells positively selected for CCR7, excluding terminally differentiated effector memory CD45RA+ cells. The chain is built from TRBV4-1 and TRBJ2-3; 7 bases match TRBD2. The TCR was taken from a man in his late teens or twenties in good health. Some clones in this sample may be carry-over from other donors' samples. The material sequenced was naive CD8+ T cells from PBMCs. CDR3 residues: CASSQVAGNTDTQYF. CDR3 nucleotide sequence: TGCGCCAGCAGCCAAGTAGCGGGCAACACAGATACGCAGTATTTT.